The next 3 T cell receptor beta chains were all read from a single sample in a study of neurological immune-mediated disorders. MiXCR, run by TCRdb on the 5' RACE reads, gives a single entry per CDR3 protein. The repertoire holds about 70,000 distinct CDR3 sequences, with 3% to 4% as singletons. The sequencing sample was made of PBMCs. The receptors were gathered from a woman aged 45-65 years with multiple sclerosis.

In its sample, this clonotype was seen many times. The rearrangement links TRBV20-1 to TRBJ2-1; 10 bases are a match to TRBD2. Germline CDR1 DFQATT, CDR2 SNEGSKA (reference sequence). The CDR3 extends over 16 amino acids. V was clipped by 0 bases and J by 4 bases; unmatched bases: 6. Here the CDR3 reads CSARDFRLAGYNEQFF. CDR3 DNA: TGCAGTGCTAGAGATTTCAGACTAGCGGGTTACAATGAGCAGTTCTTC.

This clonotype was picked up many times. The genes are TRBV5-1 and TRBJ1-4; TRBD1 matches at 10 bases. The CDR3 extends over 16 amino acids. The junction had 5 bases not matched to a gene; V was cut back by 0 bases and J by 6 bases. The germline V gene encodes CDR1 SGHRS and CDR2 YFSETQ. CDR3 nucleotide sequence: TGCGCCAGCAGCTTGGGTTCCGGGACAGGGGATGAAAAACTGTTTTTT. Its protein product is CASSLGSGTGDEKLFF.

This clonotype was seen repeatedly, ten times or more. The V and J genes are TRBV20-1 and TRBJ2-7; no definite D call. This CDR3 has 14 residues. Trimming took 0 bases from V and 1 from J, leaving 10 bases between them. Germline V gives CDR1 DFQATT, CDR2 SNEGSKA (reference sequence). Here the CDR3 reads CSARETEWSYEQYF. CDR3 DNA: TGCAGTGCTAGAGAAACGGAGTGGTCCTACGAGCAGTACTTC.